This TCR beta chain is from a study of blood T cell repertoires in COVID-19. From germline, CDR1 is SGHAT and CDR2 FQNNGV. V was shortened by 6 bases and J by 1 base, with 15 bases between the two germline ends. This CDR3 is built from 15 residues. Assay: immunoSEQ multiplex PCR; the TCRdb copy retains only in-frame clones and omits some. The data contain about 120,000 clones, 90% of them singletons. This chain joins TRBV11-2 and TRBJ1-1; D is perhaps TRBD1 (5 bases). Specimen: peripheral blood. The TCR sequence derives from a human donor with active COVID-19. The donor label of this sample is uncertain. CDR3 DNA: TGTGCCAGCAGTAAAAGCGGGGGGACGAACACTGAAGCTTTCTTT. It codes for CASSKSGGTNTEAFF.